This T cell receptor (beta chain) was identified during a study of blood T cell repertoires in COVID-19. Study-level information: Acute and convalescent COVID-19 samples came from the United States, Italy and Spain. Sources were T cells, B-cell-depleted T cells, or PBMCs; the material itself was cDNA or gDNA.

In the original processing: Estimation of nucleated cell counts was performed using reference gene primer amplification. Profiling relied on immunoSEQ multiplex PCR, and the TCRdb table lists in-frame clones only, not all of them. The D gene and trimming were derived from the DNA, and the V and J assignments and clone size from that table. Among tens of thousands of clones, 87% were seen once, and the ten largest hold approximately 5.9%. CDR3 size: 12 residues. V was cut by 3 bases and J by 6 bases, with 9 bases left in between. Germline lookup yields CDR1 SGDLS and CDR2 YYNGEE. This clonotype was sampled from a man in his 60s with acute or convalescent COVID-19. The chain has TRBV9 and TRBJ1-2; D gene unclear. Sequencing was done on a sample of peripheral blood. CDR3 region: CASSEPTHGYTF. The CDR3, as DNA: TGTGCCAGCAGCGAACCGACACATGGCTACACCTTC.